The 3 T cell receptor beta chains below come from one sample, sequenced in a study of STAT3 mutations in large granular lymphocyte leukemia (dated by TCRdb to the late 2010s). Paper-wide results and their limitations: Every T-LGLL patient showed at least one immunodominant TCRbeta clonotype, and about half showed multiple immunodominant subclonotypes.

The antigens these receptors bind are not known. Libraries were constructed by the immunoSEQ multiplex PCR assay. This is the immuneACCESS table as TCRdb keeps it, with only in-frame sequences that have V and J called. A part of the clones is gone; compared with another copy, unresolved V genes explain less than half, and the rest is unexplained. This sample comprises 8,500 to 11,000 clones, 70% to 90% of them detected only once. The top ten hold about 27% of the sample. Sequenced input: peripheral blood mononuclear cells. The receptors here all came from a man aged 55 to 70 with T-cell large granular lymphocyte leukemia. Some clones in this sample may be carry-over from other donors' samples. The age is the age at diagnosis.

CDR3 in DNA: TGTGCCAGCAGCTTGCTACATGAGCAGTTCTTC. The encoded protein is CASSLLHEQFF. The chain couples TRBV5-6 to TRBJ2-1; D gene uncertain. V shed 1 base and J shed 8 bases, with 4 bases lying between them. CDR1 is SGHDT, CDR2 YYEEEE, per germline. CDR3 length: 11 amino acids.

The chain uses TRBV4-1 and TRBJ2-1; 7 bases agree with TRBD2. The CDR3 runs to 16 residues. Germline V CDR1 and CDR2: MGHRA, YSYEKL. The J segment lost 2 bases and the V segment lost 0 bases, leaving 4 bases of the junction unmatched. As DNA, the CDR3 is TGCGCCAGCAGCCAAGATGGGCTAGCGGCCTACAATGAGCAGTTCTTC. Encoded protein: CASSQDGLAAYNEQFF.

The rearrangement uses TRBV9 and TRBJ2-1; no clear D gene. The germline V and J ends were trimmed by 4 bases and 10 bases, with 12 bases remaining between them. The CDR3 has 12 residues. Germline values: CDR1 SGDLS, CDR2 YYNGEE. The CDR3 loop is CASSYQRGEQFF. The CDR3 DNA is TGTGCCAGCAGCTATCAACGCGGCGAGCAGTTCTTC.